This TCR beta chain was recorded in a study of T cells in Graves' hyperthyroidism and ophthalmopathy. Study-wide context: Before treatment of any kind, peripheral blood was taken at initial diagnosis.

Study-level results: Ophthalmopathy was model-predicted a median roughly six months pre-onset. Clonotypes that were expanded in thyroid above 0.001 mostly appeared in blood too.

A lack of ophthalmopathy progression within 18 months defined stable Graves' hyperthyroidism. The V gene's germline CDR1 is SEHNR and CDR2 FQNEAQ (reference sequence). The CDR3 extends over 15 amino acids. Trimming took 4 bases from V and 1 from J; bases not matched to a gene: 2. This clonotype was seen many times. No antigen is known for it. Authors of the study amplified TCR beta CDR3 regions from RNA transcripts. In the first-round RT-PCR of the TCR CDR3, the HTBI primer set was used. TCRdb reprocessed the multiplex PCR reads with MiXCR, giving one entry per CDR3 protein. The sample carries about 700,000 distinct CDR3 sequences, roughly 15% recorded once.

The chain couples TRBV7-9 to TRBJ2-3; TRBD2 agrees at 10 bases. Sequencing was carried out using blood. The TCR originated in a woman aged 18-30 years with Graves' hyperthyroidism. The CDR3, as DNA: TGTGCCAGCAGCTCCGGACTAGCGGGCACAGATACGCAGTATTTT. Its translation is CASSSGLAGTDTQYF. The variable domain in full, completed from reference TRBV7-9 and TRBJ2-3, reads DTGVSQNPRHKITKRGQNVTFRCDPISEHNRLYWYRQTLGQGPEFLTYFQNEAQLEKSRLLSDRFSAERPKGSFSTLEIQRTEQGDSAMYLCASSSGLAGTDTQYFGPGTRLTVL.